These 15 T cell receptor beta chains came from one sample sequenced in a study of early T cells in non-severe SARS-CoV-2 infection. TCRdb re-analysed the 5' RACE reads in MiXCR, keeping a single row per CDR3 protein. Here the sample spans tens of thousands of distinct CDR3 sequences, less than 7.5% being singletons. Sequenced input: whole blood. These receptors all stem from an adult who was a healthcare worker with PCR-confirmed SARS-CoV-2 infection or an uninfected control (not recorded which).

This clonotype has at least ten counts. The chain carries TRBV9 and TRBJ2-1; TRBD1 aligns across 7 bases. Germline CDR1 and CDR2: SGDLS and YYNGEE. J gave up 4 bases and V 3 bases, and 10 bases lay outside the gene matches. The CDR3 totals 16 residues. The CDR3 loop is CASSALGQTPYNEQFF. CDR3 nucleotide sequence: TGTGCCAGCAGCGCGTTGGGACAGACCCCTTACAATGAGCAGTTCTTC.

This clonotype came up many times. V and J are TRBV6-4 and TRBJ2-6, with no clear D. This CDR3 spans 15 amino acids. The germline V and J ends were trimmed by 3 bases and 1 base, with 7 bases remaining between them. Per the germline V gene, CDR1 is MRHNA and CDR2 is SNTAGT. CDR3 sequence: CASSEGPSGANVLTF. In DNA form, the CDR3 reads TGTGCCAGCAGTGAAGGCCCATCTGGGGCCAACGTCCTGACTTTC.

This clonotype was seen a few times. This chain links TRBV7-9 with TRBJ1-2, with TRBD1 as a possible D gene (6 bases). The CDR3 runs 15 residues. With 5 bases removed from V and 0 bases from J, the gap between germline ends came to 13 bases. Germline V CDR1 and CDR2: SEHNR, FQNEAQ (reference sequence). The CDR3 reads CASSLGANPNYGYTF. In DNA form, the CDR3 reads TGTGCCAGCAGCCTGGGGGCGAATCCTAACTATGGCTACACCTTC.

This chain links TRBV18 with TRBJ2-1, with 9 positions matching TRBD1. Germline values: CDR1 KGHSH, CDR2 LQKENI. The trim removed 6 bases at V and 3 bases at J, leaving 6 bases unmatched. The CDR3 is 15 amino acids. Written as DNA, the CDR3 is TGTGCCAGCTCGCCTCCGGGACAGGGCTACAATGAGCAGTTCTTC. It yields the protein CASSPPGQGYNEQFF.

This clonotype was detected many times. DNA for the CDR3: TGCGCCAGCAGCCAAGCCGTGCAGGATGAAGCTTTCTTT. Protein product: CASSQAVQDEAFF. The chain uses TRBV4-3 and TRBJ1-1, with unresolved D. CDR3 length: 13 residues. V lost 1 base and J 7 bases, leaving 10 bases between the germline ends. Looked up from germline, CDR1 is LGHNA and CDR2 is YSLEER.

This clonotype was recorded at least ten times. The rearrangement uses TRBV29-1 and TRBJ1-4; a possible D gene is TRBD1 (5 bases). The CDR3 runs 14 residues. From germline, CDR1 is SQVTM and CDR2 ANQGSEA. V was clipped by 6 bases and J by 4 bases, with 15 bases between them. The CDR3: CSVRPGDNNEKLFF. Here the CDR3 DNA reads TGCAGCGTCAGGCCGGGGGATAATAATGAAAAACTGTTTTTT.

This clonotype came up a few times. The V call is TRBV5-1, the J call TRBJ2-3; 9 bases match TRBD1. V was pared by 3 bases and J by 2 bases, with 10 bases of the junction left unmatched. The CDR3 covers 17 residues. Per germline, CDR1 SGHRS and CDR2 YFSETQ. The CDR3 reads CASSWTGTGSFTDTQYF. For the CDR3, the DNA is TGCGCCAGCAGCTGGACCGGGACAGGGAGTTTCACAGATACGCAGTATTTT. Full variable domain (rest looked up from reference TRBV5-1 and TRBJ2-3): KAGVTQTPRYLIKTRGQQVTLSCSPISGHRSVSWYQQTPGQGLQFLFEYFSETQRNKGNFPGRFSGRQFSNSRSEMNVSTLELGDSALYLCASSWTGTGSFTDTQYFGPGTRLTVL.

At least ten counts were recorded for this clonotype. The J gene is TRBJ2-5, the V gene TRBV4-2; 11 nucleotides match TRBD1. The V segment lost 1 base and the J segment 5 bases; nucleotides outside the gene matches: 12. The CDR3 sequence is 18 residues long. Germline assignment: CDR1 LGHNA and CDR2 YNFKEQ. CDR3 protein: CASSQVYGGQGARETQYF. The CDR3, as DNA: TGTGCCAGCAGCCAAGTATATGGAGGACAGGGGGCGAGGGAGACCCAGTACTTC.

This clonotype has a handful of counts. The CDR3: CASSLFPEPDTQYF. DNA of the CDR3: TGTGCCAGCAGTTTATTCCCTGAGCCAGATACGCAGTATTTT. The chain combines TRBV28 with TRBJ2-3; D ambiguous. Trimming left V 1 base short and J 4 bases short, with 9 bases between. The CDR3 runs to 14 residues. CDR1 is MDHEN and CDR2 is SYDVKM in the germline V gene.

This clonotype has ten or more counts. This sequence joins TRBV7-9 and TRBJ2-2; D is unresolved. The CDR3 loop spans 16 amino acids. With 1 base removed from V and 1 base from J, the gap between germline ends came to 10 bases. CDR1 is SEHNR and CDR2 is FQNEAQ in the germline V gene (reference sequence). CDR3 residues: CASSLGGYQNTGELFF. DNA of the CDR3: TGTGCCAGCAGCTTAGGAGGCTACCAGAACACCGGGGAGCTGTTTTTT.

This clonotype has more than one count but fewer than ten. V is TRBV6-5 and J is TRBJ1-1, with D perhaps TRBD1 (5 bases). The V gene's germline CDR1 is MNHEY and CDR2 SVGAGI. Trimming removed 5 bases at V and 3 bases at J, with 19 bases between. The CDR3 has 16 residues. CDR3 sequence reads: CASSPQPGGYDTEAFF. In DNA form, the CDR3 reads TGTGCCAGCAGTCCCCAACCGGGGGGTTATGACACTGAAGCTTTCTTT.

J is TRBJ2-3 and V is TRBV27; D may be TRBD2 (7 bases). The CDR3 is made up of 16 amino acids. The germline CDR1 and CDR2 sequences are MNHEY and SMNVEV (reference sequence). Trimming left V 5 bases short and J 4 bases short, with 19 bases between. CDR3 DNA sequence: TGTGCCAGCAGTCCGGGGGGCGGCCCAGGACCAGATACGCAGTATTTT. Amino acids: CASSPGGGPGPDTQYF.

In this sample, this clonotype turned up many times. This chain links TRBV29-1 with TRBJ1-4; 9 bases map to TRBD1. CDR1 is SQVTM and CDR2 is ANQGSEA in the germline V gene. The CDR3 spans 13 residues. J gave up 8 bases and V 6 bases, and 7 bases lay outside the gene matches. CDR3 amino acids: CSVLGQGEEKLFF. CDR3 bases: TGCAGCGTCTTGGGACAGGGTGAAGAAAAACTGTTTTTT.

The rearrangement links TRBV20-1 to TRBJ1-6, with D unresolved. In germline, CDR1 is DFQATT, CDR2 SNEGSKA (reference sequence). V was shortened by 0 bases and J by 7 bases, with 10 bases between the two germline ends. The CDR3 has 14 amino acids. This CDR3 is CSARDSGPNSPLHF. CDR3 bases: TGCAGTGCTAGAGATTCCGGACCAAATTCACCCCTCCACTTT.

This clonotype was observed a few times. The genes are TRBV27 and TRBJ2-3; 7 bases line up with TRBD2. CDR3 length: 16 amino acids. The germline gives CDR1 MNHEY, CDR2 SMNVEV (reference sequence). Trimming cost V 7 bases and J 2 bases; bases outside gene matches: 12. CDR3 loop: CASNPWVRGVTDTQYF. The CDR3, as DNA: TGTGCCAGCAACCCTTGGGTCCGGGGGGTCACAGATACGCAGTATTTT.